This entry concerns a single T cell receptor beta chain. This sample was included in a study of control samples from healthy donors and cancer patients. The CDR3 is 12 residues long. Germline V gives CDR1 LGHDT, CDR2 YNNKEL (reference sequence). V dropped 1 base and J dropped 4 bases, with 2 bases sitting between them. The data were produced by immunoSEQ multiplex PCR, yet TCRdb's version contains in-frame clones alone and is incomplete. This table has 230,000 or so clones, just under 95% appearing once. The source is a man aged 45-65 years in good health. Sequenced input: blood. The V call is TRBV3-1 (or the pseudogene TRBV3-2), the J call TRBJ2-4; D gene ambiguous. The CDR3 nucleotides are TGTGCCAGCAGCCAAGGGAAAAACATTCAGTACTTC. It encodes CASSQGKNIQYF.